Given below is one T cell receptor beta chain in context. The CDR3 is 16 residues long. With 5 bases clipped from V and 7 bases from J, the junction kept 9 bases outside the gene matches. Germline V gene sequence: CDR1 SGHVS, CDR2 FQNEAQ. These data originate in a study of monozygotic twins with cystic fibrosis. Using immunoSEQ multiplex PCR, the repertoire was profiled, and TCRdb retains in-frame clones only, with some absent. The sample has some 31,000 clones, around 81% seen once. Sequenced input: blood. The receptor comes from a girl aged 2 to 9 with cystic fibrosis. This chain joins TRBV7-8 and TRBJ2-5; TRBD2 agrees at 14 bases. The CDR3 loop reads CASSQGLAGATATQYF. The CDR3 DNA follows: TGTGCCAGCAGCCAGGGACTAGCGGGAGCGACGGCGACCCAGTACTTC.